The 7 T cell receptor beta chains reported below all come from one sample, sequenced in a study of long-term antiretroviral therapy in people with HIV. Assay version v3.0 of immunoSEQ was used, and it was run at survey level. TCRdb keeps only in-frame clones here, not all; method: immunoSEQ multiplex PCR. The profile shows 40,000 or so clones, 75% to 90% of them singletons. Sequencing was performed on unsorted PBMCs, taken 1 year after starting antiretroviral therapy. These receptors all come from a young man with HIV.

The chain employs TRBV6-5 and TRBJ2-5; TRBD2 matches 8 bases. The CDR3 length is 14 residues. J was trimmed by 5 bases and V by 8 bases; bases with no gene match: 10. Per germline, CDR1 MNHEY and CDR2 SVGAGI. The CDR3 coding sequence is TGTGCCAGCCTCGGTGCGGGAGGACGGGAGACCCAGTACTTC. This encodes CASLGAGGRETQYF.

This chain uses TRBV18 with TRBJ2-7; either TRBD1 or TRBD2 may fit D (5 bases each). The CDR3 sequence is 14 residues long. Germline assignment: CDR1 KGHSH and CDR2 LQKENI. V was shortened by 3 bases and J by 0 bases, with 9 bases between the two germline ends. The CDR3 reads CASSPGRISYEQYF. CDR3 DNA sequence: TGTGCCAGCTCACCGGGACGGATCTCCTACGAGCAGTACTTC. Based on the CDR3 plus reference TRBV18 and TRBJ2-7, the full variable domain is NAGVMQNPRHLVRRRGQEARLRCSPMKGHSHVYWYRQLPEEGLKFMVYLQKENIIDESGMPKERFSAEFPKEGPSILRIQQVVRGDSAAYFCASSPGRISYEQYFGPGTRLTVT.

The rearrangement uses TRBV15 and TRBJ2-2; 7 nucleotides align to TRBD1. Germline assignment: CDR1 LNHNV and CDR2 YYDKDF (reference sequence). The trim removed 2 bases at V and 6 bases at J, leaving 3 bases unmatched. The CDR3 consists of 14 residues. CDR3 coding DNA: TGTGCCACCAGCAGACAGGGGGTAGCCGGGGAGCTGTTTTTT. It encodes CATSRQGVAGELFF. The whole variable domain, remainder taken from reference TRBV15 and TRBJ2-2, is DAMVIQNPRYQVTQFGKPVTLSCSQTLNHNVMYWYQQKSSQAPKLLFHYYDKDFNNEADTPDNFQSRRPNTSFCFLDIRSPGLGDTAMYLCATSRQGVAGELFFGEGSRLTVL.

The chain carries TRBV5-1 and TRBJ1-4; the match to TRBD1 covers 11 bases. After removal of 2 bases from V and 1 base from J, the junction contained 4 bases not matched to a gene. This CDR3 contains 17 residues. The germline V gene has CDR1 SGHRS and CDR2 YFSETQ. CDR3 sequence (DNA): TGCGCCAGCAGCTTACGGACAGGGGGCGGAACTAATGAAAAACTGTTTTTT. It specifies CASSLRTGGGTNEKLFF.

The CDR3 loop reads CASSLEGGQGHAGGYTF. CDR3 nucleotide sequence: TGTGCCAGCAGTTTAGAGGGGGGACAGGGGCATGCAGGTGGCTACACCTTC. The chain uses TRBV27 and TRBJ1-2; 10 positions agree with TRBD1. The CDR3 covers 17 residues. Germline CDR1 and CDR2: MNHEY and SMNVEV (reference sequence). The V gene end was trimmed by 2 bases and the J gene end by 7 bases; junction bases not matched to a gene: 13.

CDR3 residues: CASSVTGGTEAFF. The CDR3 DNA follows: TGTGCCAGCAGTGTGACAGGGGGCACTGAAGCTTTCTTT. This chain links TRBV6-4 with TRBJ1-1; 9 bases line up with TRBD1. This CDR3 region has 13 residues. The J segment lost 4 bases and the V segment lost 4 bases, leaving 1 base of the junction unmatched. The V gene's germline CDR1 is MRHNA and CDR2 SNTAGT.

V usage is TRBV18 and J usage is TRBJ2-5; tentatively, D is TRBD1 (5 bases). The CDR3 is made up of 15 amino acids. The V end lost 6 bases, the J end lost 1 base, and 15 bases lay between the germline ends. CDR1 and CDR2 from the germline V gene are KGHSH and LQKENI. CDR3 region: CASSLLTALQETQYF. In DNA, the CDR3 is TGTGCCAGCTCCCTCCTGACAGCCCTCCAAGAGACCCAGTACTTC.